This T cell receptor (beta chain) was sequenced in a study of shared clonotypes between healthy human individuals. Study context: Serving as donors were a couple of women and a few men, whose ages spanned 18 to 49.

This clone was recorded once. The sample carries other DNA sequences with the same CDR3. Donors, healthy HIV-negative adults, lacked recent acute infections or vaccinations. The donor cohort consisted entirely of Caucasian adults residing in Nashville, Tennessee. Study processing details: ImmunoSEQ yielded junction-only sequences lacking quality scores, so filtering differed. Sequencing was performed with immunoSEQ multiplex PCR; in TCRdb, only in-frame clones are kept and a portion is missing. V and J calls and clone size follow that table, whereas D and trimming were derived from the DNA. The repertoire holds 1.6 million or so clones, approximately 98.5% seen once, with roughly 0.36% in the top ten. The germline V gene encodes CDR1 KGHSH and CDR2 LQKENI. V shed 5 bases, J shed 3 bases, and the junction held 3 bases outside the gene matches. The CDR3 has 15 residues.

The sample comprised naive CD4+ T cells sorted from blood. The sample's subset: CD45RA+ positively selected. V gene TRBV18 combines with J gene TRBJ2-7; 14 bases map to TRBD2. This clonotype was obtained from a man under 40 in good health. The CDR3, as DNA: TGTGCCAGCTCAACCGGGACTAGCGGGAGCTACGAGCAGTACTTC. Translated: CASSTGTSGSYEQYF.